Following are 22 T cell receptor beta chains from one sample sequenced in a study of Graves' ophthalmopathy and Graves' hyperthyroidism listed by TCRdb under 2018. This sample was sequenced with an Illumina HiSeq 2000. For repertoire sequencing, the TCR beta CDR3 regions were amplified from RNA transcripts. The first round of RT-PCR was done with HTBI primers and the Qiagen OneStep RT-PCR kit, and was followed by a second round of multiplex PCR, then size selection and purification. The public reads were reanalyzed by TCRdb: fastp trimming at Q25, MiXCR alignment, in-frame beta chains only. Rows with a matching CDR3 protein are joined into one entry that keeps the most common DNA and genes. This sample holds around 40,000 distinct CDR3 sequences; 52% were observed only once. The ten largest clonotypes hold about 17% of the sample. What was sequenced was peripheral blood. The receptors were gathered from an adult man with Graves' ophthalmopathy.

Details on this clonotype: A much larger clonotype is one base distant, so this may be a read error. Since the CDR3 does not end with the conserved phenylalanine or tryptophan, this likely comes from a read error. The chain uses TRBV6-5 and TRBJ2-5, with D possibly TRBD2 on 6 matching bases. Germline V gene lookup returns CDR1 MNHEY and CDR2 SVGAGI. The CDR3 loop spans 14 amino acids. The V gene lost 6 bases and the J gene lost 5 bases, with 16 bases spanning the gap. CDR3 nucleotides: TGTGCCAGCAGCGCGGGACCCAAAGGGGAGACCCAGTACTCC. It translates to CASSAGPKGETQYS.

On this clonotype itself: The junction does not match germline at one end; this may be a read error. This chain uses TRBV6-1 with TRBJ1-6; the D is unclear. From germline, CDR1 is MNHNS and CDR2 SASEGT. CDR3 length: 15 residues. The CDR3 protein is CASIKRRLPNSPFHF. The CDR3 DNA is TGTGCCAGCATCAAACGTAGACTACCGAATTCACCCTTCCACTTT.

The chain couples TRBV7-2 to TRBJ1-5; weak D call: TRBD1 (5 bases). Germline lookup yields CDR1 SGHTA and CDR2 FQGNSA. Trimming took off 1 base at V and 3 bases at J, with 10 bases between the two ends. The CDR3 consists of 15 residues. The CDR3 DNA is TGTGCCAGCAGCTTAGTCAGGGCCTTCAATCAGCCCCAGCATTTT. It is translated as CASSLVRAFNQPQHF.

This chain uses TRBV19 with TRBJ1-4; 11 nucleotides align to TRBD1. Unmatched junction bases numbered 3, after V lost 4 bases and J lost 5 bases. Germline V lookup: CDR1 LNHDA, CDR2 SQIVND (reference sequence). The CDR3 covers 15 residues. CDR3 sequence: CASSTGTGGNEKLFF. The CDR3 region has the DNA TGTGCCAGTAGTACCGGGACAGGGGGAAATGAAAAACTGTTTTTT.

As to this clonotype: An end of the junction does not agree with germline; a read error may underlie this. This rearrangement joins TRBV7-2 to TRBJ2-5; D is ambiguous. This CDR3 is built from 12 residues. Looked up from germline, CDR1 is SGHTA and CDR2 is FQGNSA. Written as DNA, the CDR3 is TGTGCCAGCAGCACCATACTCGAGACCCAGAACTTC. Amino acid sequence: CASSTILETQNF.

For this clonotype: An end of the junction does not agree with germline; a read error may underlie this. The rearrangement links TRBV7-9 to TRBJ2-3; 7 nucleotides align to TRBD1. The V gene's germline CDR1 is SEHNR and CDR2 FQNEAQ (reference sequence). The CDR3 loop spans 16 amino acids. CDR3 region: CASSPGTDTFTGTQYF. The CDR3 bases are TGTGCCAGTAGCCCCGGGACAGACACCTTCACAGGTACGCAGTATTTT.

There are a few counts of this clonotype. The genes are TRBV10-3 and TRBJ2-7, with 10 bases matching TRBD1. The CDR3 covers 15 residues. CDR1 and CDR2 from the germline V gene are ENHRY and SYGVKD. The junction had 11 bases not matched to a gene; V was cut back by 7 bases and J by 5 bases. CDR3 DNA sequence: TGTGCCATCATGGAAACGGGGACAGGGGATAACGAGCAGTACTTC. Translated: CAIMETGTGDNEQYF.

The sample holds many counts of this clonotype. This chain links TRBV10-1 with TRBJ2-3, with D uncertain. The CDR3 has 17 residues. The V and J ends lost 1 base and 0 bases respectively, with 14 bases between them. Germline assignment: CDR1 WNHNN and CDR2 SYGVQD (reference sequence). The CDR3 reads CASSEFPLGLSTDTQYF. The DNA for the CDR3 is TGCGCCAGCAGTGAGTTCCCTTTGGGGTTGAGCACAGATACGCAGTATTTT.

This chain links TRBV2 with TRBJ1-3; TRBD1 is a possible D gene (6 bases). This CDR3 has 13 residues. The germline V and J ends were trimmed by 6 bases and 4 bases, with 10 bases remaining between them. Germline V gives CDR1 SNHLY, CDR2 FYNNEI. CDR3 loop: CASRQGFGNTIYF. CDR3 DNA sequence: TGTGCCAGCAGACAGGGTTTCGGAAACACCATATATTTT. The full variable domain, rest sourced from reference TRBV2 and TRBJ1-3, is EPEVTQTPSHQVTQMGQEVILRCVPISNHLYFYWYRQILGQKVEFLVSFYNNEISEKSEIFDDQFSVERPDGSNFTLKIRSTKLEDSAMYFCASRQGFGNTIYFGEGSWLTVV.

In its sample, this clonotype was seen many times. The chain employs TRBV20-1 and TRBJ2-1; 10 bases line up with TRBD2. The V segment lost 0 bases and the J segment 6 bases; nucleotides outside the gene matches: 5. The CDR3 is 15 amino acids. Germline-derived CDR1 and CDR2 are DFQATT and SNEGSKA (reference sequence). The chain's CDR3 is CSARDSGRPLNEQFF. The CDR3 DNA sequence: TGCAGTGCTAGAGATAGCGGGAGGCCCCTCAATGAGCAGTTCTTC.

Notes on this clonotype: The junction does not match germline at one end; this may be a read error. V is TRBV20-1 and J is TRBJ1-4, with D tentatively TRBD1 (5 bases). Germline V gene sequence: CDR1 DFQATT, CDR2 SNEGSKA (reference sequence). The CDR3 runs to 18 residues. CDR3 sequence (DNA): TGCAGTACTAGACCCAGGGATAGGGGCAGGGCAACTAATGAAAAACTGTTTTTT. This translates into CSTRPRDRGRATNEKLFF.

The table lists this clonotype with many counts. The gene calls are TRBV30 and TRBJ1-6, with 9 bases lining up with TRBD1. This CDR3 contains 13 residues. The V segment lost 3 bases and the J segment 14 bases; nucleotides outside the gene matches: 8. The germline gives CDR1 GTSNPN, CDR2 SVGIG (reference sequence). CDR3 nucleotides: TGTGCCTGGAGCCCGGGACAGGGAACGGCCCTCCACTTT. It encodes CAWSPGQGTALHF.

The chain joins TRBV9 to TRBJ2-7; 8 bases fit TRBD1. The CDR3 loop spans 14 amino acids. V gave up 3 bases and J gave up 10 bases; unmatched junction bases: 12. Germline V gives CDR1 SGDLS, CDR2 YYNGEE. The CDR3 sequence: CASSAGQGFTDQYV. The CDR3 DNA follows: TGTGCCAGCAGCGCAGGACAGGGCTTTACAGATCAGTACGTC.

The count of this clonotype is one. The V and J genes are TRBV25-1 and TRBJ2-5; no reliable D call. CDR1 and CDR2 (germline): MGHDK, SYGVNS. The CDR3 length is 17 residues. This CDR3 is CVILRCASRGRQETQYF. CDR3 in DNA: TGTGTCATCTTGCGTTGTGCCAGTAGAGGCAGACAAGAGACCCAGTACTTC. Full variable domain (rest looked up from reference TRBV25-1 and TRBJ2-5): EADIYQTPRYLVIGTGKKITLECSQTMGHDKMYWYQQDPGMELHLIHYSYGVNSTEKGDLSSESTVSRIRTEHFPLTLESARPSHTSQYLCVILRCASRGRQETQYFGPGTRLLVL.

The CDR3 is CASSLSFRGTGRKLFF. CDR3 sequence (DNA): TGCGCCAGCAGCTTAAGTTTCAGGGGGACAGGGCGTAAACTGTTTTTT. This chain links TRBV5-1 with TRBJ1-4, with 9 bases matching TRBD1. Germline assignment: CDR1 SGHRS and CDR2 YFSETQ. The CDR3 covers 16 residues. The V gene end was trimmed by 2 bases and the J gene end by 11 bases; junction bases not matched to a gene: 13.

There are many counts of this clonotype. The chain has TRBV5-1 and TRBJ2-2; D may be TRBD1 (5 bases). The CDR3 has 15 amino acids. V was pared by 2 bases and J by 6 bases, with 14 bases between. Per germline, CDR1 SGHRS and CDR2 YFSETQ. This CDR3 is CASSFRGAGAGELFF. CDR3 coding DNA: TGCGCCAGCAGCTTTCGTGGGGCTGGGGCCGGGGAGCTGTTTTTT.

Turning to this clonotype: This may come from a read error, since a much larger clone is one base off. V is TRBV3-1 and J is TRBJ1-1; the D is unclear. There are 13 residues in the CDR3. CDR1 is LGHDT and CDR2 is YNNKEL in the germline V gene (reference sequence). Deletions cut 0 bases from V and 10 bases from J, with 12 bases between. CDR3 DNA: TGTGCCAGCAGCCAAGAGGGCAAGTTAGGAGCTTTCTTT. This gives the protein CASSQEGKLGAFF.

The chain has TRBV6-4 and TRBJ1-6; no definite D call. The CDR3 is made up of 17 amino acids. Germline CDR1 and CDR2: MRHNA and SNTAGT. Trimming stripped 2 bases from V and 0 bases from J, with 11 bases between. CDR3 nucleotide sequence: TGTGCCAGCAGTGACGGCCGGGCCAGCTCCTATAATTCACCCCTCCACTTT. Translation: CASSDGRASSYNSPLHF.

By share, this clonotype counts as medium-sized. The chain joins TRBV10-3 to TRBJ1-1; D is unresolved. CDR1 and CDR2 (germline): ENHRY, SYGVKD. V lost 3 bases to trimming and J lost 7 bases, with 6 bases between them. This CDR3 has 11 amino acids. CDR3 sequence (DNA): TGTGCCATCAGTGAATGGGGTGAAGCTTTCTTT. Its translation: CAISEWGEAFF.

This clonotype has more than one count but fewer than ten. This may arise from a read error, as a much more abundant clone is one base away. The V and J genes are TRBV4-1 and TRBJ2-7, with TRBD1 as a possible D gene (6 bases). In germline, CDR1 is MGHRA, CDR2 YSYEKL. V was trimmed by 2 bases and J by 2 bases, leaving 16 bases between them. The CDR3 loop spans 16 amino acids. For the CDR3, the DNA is TGCGCCAGCAGCCAATCTACAGGGTACAGCGCCTACGAGCAGTACTTC. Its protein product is CASSQSTGYSAYEQYF.

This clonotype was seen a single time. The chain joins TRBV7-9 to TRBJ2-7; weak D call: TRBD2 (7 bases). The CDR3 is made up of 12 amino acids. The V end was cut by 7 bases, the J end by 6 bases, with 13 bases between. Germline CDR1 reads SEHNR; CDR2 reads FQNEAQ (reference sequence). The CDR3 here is CASTWGGREQYF. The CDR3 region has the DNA TGTGCCAGCACCTGGGGGGGGCGCGAGCAGTACTTC. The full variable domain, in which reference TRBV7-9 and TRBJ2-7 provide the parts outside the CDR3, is DTGVSQNPRHKITKRGQNVTFRCDPISEHNRLYWYRQTLGQGPEFLTYFQNEAQLEKSRLLSDRFSAERPKGSFSTLEIQRTEQGDSAMYLCASTWGGREQYFGPGTRLTVT.

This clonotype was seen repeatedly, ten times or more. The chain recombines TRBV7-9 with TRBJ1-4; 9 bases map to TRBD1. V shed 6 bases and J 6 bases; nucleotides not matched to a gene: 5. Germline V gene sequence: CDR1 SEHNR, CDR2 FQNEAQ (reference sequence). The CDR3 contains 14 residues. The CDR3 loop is CASSRTGVDEKLFF. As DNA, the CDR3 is TGTGCCAGCAGTCGGACAGGGGTGGATGAAAAACTGTTTTTT.